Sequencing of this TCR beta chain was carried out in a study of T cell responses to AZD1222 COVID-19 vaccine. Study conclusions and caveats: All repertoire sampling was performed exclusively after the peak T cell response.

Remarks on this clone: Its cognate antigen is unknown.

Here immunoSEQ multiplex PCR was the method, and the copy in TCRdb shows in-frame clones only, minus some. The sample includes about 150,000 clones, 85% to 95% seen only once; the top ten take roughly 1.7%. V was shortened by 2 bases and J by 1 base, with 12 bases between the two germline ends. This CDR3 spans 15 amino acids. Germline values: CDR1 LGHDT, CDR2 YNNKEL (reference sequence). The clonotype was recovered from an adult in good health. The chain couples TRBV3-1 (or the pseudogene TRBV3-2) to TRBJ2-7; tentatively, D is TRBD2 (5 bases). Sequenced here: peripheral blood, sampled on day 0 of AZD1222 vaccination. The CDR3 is CASSQWGAQSYEQYF. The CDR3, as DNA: TGTGCCAGCAGCCAATGGGGAGCCCAATCCTACGAGCAGTACTTC.